This TCR beta chain was obtained from a study of T-cell reconstitution after alpha-beta-depleted transplantation in children. Unique molecular identifiers were used to barcode this TCRbeta library. Via MiXCR, TCRdb re-called the PCR reads, giving one row per CDR3 protein. The sample holds roughly 500,000 distinct CDR3 sequences; about 30% are singletons and the top ten take around 2.3%. The CDR3 is made up of 16 amino acids. V was pared by 2 bases and J by 1 base, with 6 bases of the junction left unmatched. Looked up from germline, CDR1 is SGDLS and CDR2 is YYNGEE. The chain combines TRBV9 with TRBJ2-3; 8 bases map to TRBD2. Sample: PBMCs from the stem cell graft donor, taken from the stem cell graft. This receptor was identified in a human donor who donated a stem cell graft to a child with aplastic anemia. The CDR3 DNA sequence: TGTGCCAGCAGCGTTGGAGCGGGAGCCCGCACAGATACGCAGTATTTT. It encodes CASSVGAGARTDTQYF.